The 15 T cell receptor beta chains in this list originate from one sample, sequenced in a study of blood T cell repertoires in COVID-19. Profiling relied on immunoSEQ multiplex PCR, and the TCRdb table lists in-frame clones only, not all of them. The data show around 160,000 clones, just over 90% seen once. Specimen: peripheral blood. These TCRs come from a woman aged 55-70 years with COVID-19, enrolled during active disease.

V gene TRBV5-1 combines with J gene TRBJ1-2; 11 bases agree with TRBD1. This CDR3 has 15 residues. Germline V gene lookup returns CDR1 SGHRS and CDR2 YFSETQ. After removal of 4 bases from V and 2 bases from J, the junction contained 4 bases not matched to a gene. This CDR3 reads CASSTGQGANYGYTF. The CDR3, as DNA: TGCGCCAGCAGCACCGGACAGGGGGCGAACTATGGCTACACCTTC.

The genes are TRBV19 and TRBJ2-1, with 9 bases lining up with TRBD2. CDR1 and CDR2 from the germline V gene are LNHDA and SQIVND (reference sequence). The V and J ends lost 6 bases and 5 bases, in that order; junction bases with no gene match: 5. There are 14 residues in the CDR3. The CDR3 sequence: CASRKRGANNEQFF. Written as DNA, the CDR3 is TGTGCCAGTAGAAAGCGGGGGGCTAACAATGAGCAGTTCTTC.

The rearrangement joins TRBV4-2 to TRBJ2-1, with 14 bases lining up with TRBD2. The CDR3 sequence is 15 residues long. V lost 11 bases, J lost 1 base, and 4 bases stayed unmatched. Germline CDR1 and CDR2: LGHNA and YNFKEQ. The CDR3, as DNA: TGTGCCGCGGGACTAGCGGGGGCTTCCTACAATGAGCAGTTCTTC. Encoded protein: CAAGLAGASYNEQFF.

V gene TRBV30 combines with J gene TRBJ1-4, with D possibly being TRBD1 (6 bases). Germline CDR1 GTSNPN, CDR2 SVGIG (reference sequence). V lost 0 bases and J lost 8, with 13 bases in between. CDR3 length: 14 amino acids. The CDR3 is CAWSVGGEGEKLFF. The CDR3 coding sequence is TGTGCCTGGAGTGTAGGGGGGGAGGGCGAAAAACTGTTTTTT.

The genes are TRBV7-2 and TRBJ1-3, with D unclear. V was cut by 5 bases and J by 4 bases, with 12 bases left in between. Per the germline V gene, CDR1 is SGHTA and CDR2 is FQGNSA. There are 14 residues in the CDR3. The CDR3 sequence: CASSPPAGGNTIYF. In DNA, the CDR3 is TGTGCCAGCAGCCCCCCGGCGGGAGGAAACACCATATATTTT.

The rearrangement uses TRBV19 and TRBJ2-5; a weak D match, TRBD2 (6 bases). This CDR3 is built from 14 residues. The V gene's germline CDR1 is LNHDA and CDR2 SQIVND (reference sequence). V was clipped by 6 bases and J by 7 bases, with 18 bases between them. CDR3 in amino acids: CASRGSGMRGTQYF. CDR3 DNA sequence: TGTGCCAGTAGGGGCTCTGGAATGCGGGGGACCCAGTACTTC.

The V gene is TRBV30, the J gene TRBJ1-1, with 7 bases aligning to TRBD1. CDR3 length equals 11 residues. CDR1 GTSNPN and CDR2 SVGIG come from the germline V gene (reference sequence). The J segment lost 8 bases and the V segment lost 2 bases, leaving 2 bases of the junction unmatched. The CDR3 sequence: CAWSPGGEAFF. As DNA, the CDR3 is TGTGCCTGGAGTCCAGGGGGGGAAGCTTTCTTT.

The chain joins TRBV5-4 to TRBJ2-3; 9 nucleotides align to TRBD2. Germline CDR1 reads SGHNT; CDR2 reads YYREEE (reference sequence). The ends lost 2 bases at V and 0 bases at J; junction bases unmatched: 10. The CDR3 totals 18 residues. This CDR3 is CASSFATSGGKSTDTQYF. The CDR3 DNA follows: TGTGCCAGCAGCTTCGCGACTAGCGGCGGAAAAAGCACAGATACGCAGTATTTT.

The chain employs TRBV5-5 and TRBJ1-1; 7 positions agree with TRBD1. The CDR3 covers 16 residues. With 1 base clipped from V and 0 bases from J, the junction kept 6 bases outside the gene matches. CDR1 and CDR2 from the germline V gene are SGHKS and YYEKEE (reference sequence). The CDR3 here is CASSLNSQGVNTEAFF. As DNA, the CDR3 is TGTGCCAGCAGCTTGAACTCCCAGGGGGTGAACACTGAAGCTTTCTTT.

The J gene is TRBJ1-1, the V gene TRBV19; 8 bases are a match to TRBD1. V shed 1 base and J 6 bases; nucleotides not matched to a gene: 7. CDR3 size: 15 residues. Per the germline V gene, CDR1 is LNHDA and CDR2 is SQIVND (reference sequence). CDR3 in amino acids: CASSIGRTGYSEAFF. The CDR3 region has the DNA TGTGCCAGTAGTATAGGGAGGACAGGGTATTCTGAAGCTTTCTTT.

The gene calls are TRBV6-5 and TRBJ1-1; a possible D gene is TRBD1 (6 bases). The CDR3 has 12 amino acids. Per germline, CDR1 MNHEY and CDR2 SVGAGI. Trimming removed 6 bases at V and 6 bases at J, with 11 bases between. The CDR3 bases are TGTGCCAGCAGGGTGGGACACGCTGAAGCTTTCTTT. This encodes CASRVGHAEAFF.

The V and J genes are TRBV19 and TRBJ1-2; the match to TRBD1 covers 11 bases. V shed 10 bases and J 8 bases; nucleotides not matched to a gene: 3. The germline V gene encodes CDR1 LNHDA and CDR2 SQIVND (reference sequence). CDR3 length: 11 amino acids. The CDR3 DNA reads as TGTGCCACAGGACAGGGGGCCGGCTACACCTTC. Its protein product is CATGQGAGYTF.

The chain uses TRBV7-3 and TRBJ1-1; no firm D call. The CDR3 loop spans 13 amino acids. Trimming left V 5 bases short and J 6 bases short, with 13 bases between. Germline V lookup: CDR1 SGHTA, CDR2 FQGTGA. CDR3 protein: CASSAGPVSEAFF. As DNA, the CDR3 is TGTGCCAGCAGCGCGGGTCCAGTTTCTGAAGCTTTCTTT.

J is TRBJ1-2 and V is TRBV11-2; perhaps TRBD1 as D (5 bases). V lost 5 bases to trimming and J lost 7 bases, with 17 bases between them. CDR1 is SGHAT, CDR2 FQNNGV, per germline. The CDR3 loop spans 14 amino acids. The CDR3: CASSPLGRATGYTF. CDR3 coding DNA: TGTGCCAGCAGCCCCCTAGGCAGGGCCACTGGCTACACCTTC.

The CDR3 reads CASSYRGGVRVETQYF. Here the CDR3 DNA reads TGTGCCAGCAGTTACCGGGGGGGGGTGAGAGTAGAGACCCAGTACTTC. V gene TRBV6-6 combines with J gene TRBJ2-5, with TRBD2 matching over 8 bases. Trimming took 2 bases from V and 4 from J; bases not matched to a gene: 9. Germline CDR1 and CDR2: MNHNY and SVGAGI (reference sequence). The length of the CDR3 is 16 residues.